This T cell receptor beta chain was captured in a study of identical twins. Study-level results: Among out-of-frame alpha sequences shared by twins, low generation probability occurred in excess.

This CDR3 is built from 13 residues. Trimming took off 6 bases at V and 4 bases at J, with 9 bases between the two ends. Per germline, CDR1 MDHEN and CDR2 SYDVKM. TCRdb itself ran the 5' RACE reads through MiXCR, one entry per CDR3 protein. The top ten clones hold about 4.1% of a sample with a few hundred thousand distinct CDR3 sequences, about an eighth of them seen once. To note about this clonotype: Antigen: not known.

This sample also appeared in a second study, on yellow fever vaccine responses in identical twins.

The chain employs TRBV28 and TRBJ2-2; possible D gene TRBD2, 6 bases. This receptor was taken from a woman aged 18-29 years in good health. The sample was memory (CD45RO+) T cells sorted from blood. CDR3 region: CASSRGLTGELFF. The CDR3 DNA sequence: TGTGCCAGCAGCCGGGGACTCACCGGGGAGCTGTTTTTT.